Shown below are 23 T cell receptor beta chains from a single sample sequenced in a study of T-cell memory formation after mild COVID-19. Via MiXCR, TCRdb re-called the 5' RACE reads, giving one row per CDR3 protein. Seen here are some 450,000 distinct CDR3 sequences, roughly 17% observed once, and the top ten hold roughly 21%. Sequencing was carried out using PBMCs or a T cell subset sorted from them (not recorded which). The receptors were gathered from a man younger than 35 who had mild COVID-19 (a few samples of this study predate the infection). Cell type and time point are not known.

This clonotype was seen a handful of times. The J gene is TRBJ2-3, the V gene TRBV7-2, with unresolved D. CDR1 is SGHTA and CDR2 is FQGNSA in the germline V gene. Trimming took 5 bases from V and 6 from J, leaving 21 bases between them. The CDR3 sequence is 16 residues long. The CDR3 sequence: CASSRRVGVFGDTQYF. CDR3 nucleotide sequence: TGTGCCAGCAGCCGTAGGGTGGGCGTTTTCGGGGATACGCAGTATTTT. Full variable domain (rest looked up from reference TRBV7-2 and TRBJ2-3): GAGVSQSPSNKVTEKGKDVELRCDPISGHTALYWYRQSLGQGLEFLIYFQGNSAPDKSGLPSDRFSAERTGGSVSTLTIQRTQQEDSAVYLCASSRRVGVFGDTQYFGPGTRLTVL.

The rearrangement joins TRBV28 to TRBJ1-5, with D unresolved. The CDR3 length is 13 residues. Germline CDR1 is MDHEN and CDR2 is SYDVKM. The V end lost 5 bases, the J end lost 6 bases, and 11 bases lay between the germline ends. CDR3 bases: TGTGCCAGCAGTGAGGGTCGAGCTCAGCCCCAGCATTTT. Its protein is CASSEGRAQPQHF. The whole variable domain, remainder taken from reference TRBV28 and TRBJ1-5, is DVKVTQSSRYLVKRTGEKVFLECVQDMDHENMFWYRQDPGLGLRLIYFSYDVKMKEKGDIPEGYSVSREKKERFSLILESASTNQTSMYLCASSEGRAQPQHFGDGTRLSIL.

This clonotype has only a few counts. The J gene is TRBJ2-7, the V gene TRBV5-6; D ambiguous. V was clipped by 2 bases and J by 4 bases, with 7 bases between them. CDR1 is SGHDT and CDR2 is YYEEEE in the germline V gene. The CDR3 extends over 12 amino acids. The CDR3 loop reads CASSFLGYEQYV. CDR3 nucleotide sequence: TGTGCCAGCAGCTTTCTGGGATACGAGCAGTACGTC.

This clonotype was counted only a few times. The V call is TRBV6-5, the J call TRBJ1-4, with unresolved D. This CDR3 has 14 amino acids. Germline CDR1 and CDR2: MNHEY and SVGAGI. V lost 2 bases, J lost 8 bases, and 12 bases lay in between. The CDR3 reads CASSYQLGEEKLFF. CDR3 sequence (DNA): TGTGCCAGCAGTTACCAATTGGGAGAAGAAAAACTGTTTTTT.

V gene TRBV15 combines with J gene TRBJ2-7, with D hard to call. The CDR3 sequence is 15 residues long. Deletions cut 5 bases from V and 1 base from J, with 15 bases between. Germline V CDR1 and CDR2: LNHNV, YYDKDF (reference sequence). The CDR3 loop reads CATSGGLTVSYEQYF. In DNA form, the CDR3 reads TGTGCCACCAGCGGCGGATTGACGGTATCCTACGAGCAGTACTTC.

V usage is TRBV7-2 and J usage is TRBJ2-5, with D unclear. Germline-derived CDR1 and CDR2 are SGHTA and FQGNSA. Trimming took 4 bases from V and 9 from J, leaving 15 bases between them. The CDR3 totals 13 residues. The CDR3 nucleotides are TGTGCCAGCAGCTCACCCGGGCCCCAGGCCCAGTACTTC. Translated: CASSSPGPQAQYF.

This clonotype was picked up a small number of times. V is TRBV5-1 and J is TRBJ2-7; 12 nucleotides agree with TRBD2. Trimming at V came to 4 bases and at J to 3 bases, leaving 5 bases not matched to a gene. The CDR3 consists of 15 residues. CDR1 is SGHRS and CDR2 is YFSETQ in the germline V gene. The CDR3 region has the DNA TGCGCCAGCAGCGGACTAGCGGGGATTGACTACGAGCAGTACTTC. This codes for CASSGLAGIDYEQYF.

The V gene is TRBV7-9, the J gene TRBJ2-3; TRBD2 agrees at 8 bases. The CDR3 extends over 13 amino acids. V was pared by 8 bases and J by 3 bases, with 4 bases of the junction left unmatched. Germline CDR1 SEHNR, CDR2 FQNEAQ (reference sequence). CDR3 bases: TGTGCCAGCCGGCGGGGGGTAACAGATACGCAGTATTTT. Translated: CASRRGVTDTQYF.

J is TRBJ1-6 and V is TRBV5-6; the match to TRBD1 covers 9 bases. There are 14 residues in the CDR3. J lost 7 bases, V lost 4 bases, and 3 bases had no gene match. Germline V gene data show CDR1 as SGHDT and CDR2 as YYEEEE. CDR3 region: CASSPGTGNSPLHF. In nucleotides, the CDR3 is TGTGCCAGCAGCCCCGGGACAGGGAATTCACCCCTCCACTTT.

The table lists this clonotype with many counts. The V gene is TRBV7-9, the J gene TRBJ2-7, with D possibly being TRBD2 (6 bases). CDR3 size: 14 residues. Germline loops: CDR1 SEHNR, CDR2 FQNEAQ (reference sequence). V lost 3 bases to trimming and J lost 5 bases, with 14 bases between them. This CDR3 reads CASSFGTAGDEQYF. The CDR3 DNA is TGTGCCAGCAGCTTCGGAACAGCGGGCGACGAGCAGTACTTC.

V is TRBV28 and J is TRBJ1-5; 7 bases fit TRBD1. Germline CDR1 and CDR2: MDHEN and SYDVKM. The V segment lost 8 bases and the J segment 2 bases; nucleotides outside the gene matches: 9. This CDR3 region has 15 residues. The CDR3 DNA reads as TGTGCCAGCCAGGGGGGGGTTACTCGCAATCAGCCCCAGCATTTT. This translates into CASQGGVTRNQPQHF.

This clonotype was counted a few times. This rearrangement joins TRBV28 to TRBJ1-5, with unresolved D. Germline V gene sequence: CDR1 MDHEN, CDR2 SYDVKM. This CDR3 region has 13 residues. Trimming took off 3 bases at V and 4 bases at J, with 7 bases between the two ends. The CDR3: CASSLDQNQPQHF. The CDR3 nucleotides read TGTGCCAGCAGTTTGGACCAGAATCAGCCCCAGCATTTT.

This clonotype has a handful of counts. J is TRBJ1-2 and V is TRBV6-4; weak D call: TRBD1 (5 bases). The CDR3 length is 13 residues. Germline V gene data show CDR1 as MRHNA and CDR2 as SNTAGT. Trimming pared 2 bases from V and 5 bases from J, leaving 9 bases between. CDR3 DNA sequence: TGTGCCAGCAGTGACGACAGAGTTTATGGCTACACCTTC. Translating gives CASSDDRVYGYTF.

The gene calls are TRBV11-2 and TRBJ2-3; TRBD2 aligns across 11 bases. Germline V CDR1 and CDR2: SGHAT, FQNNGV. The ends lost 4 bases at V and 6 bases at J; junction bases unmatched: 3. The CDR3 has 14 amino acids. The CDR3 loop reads CASSSRTSGDTQYF. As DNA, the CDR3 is TGTGCCAGCAGCTCCAGGACTAGCGGGGATACGCAGTATTTT.

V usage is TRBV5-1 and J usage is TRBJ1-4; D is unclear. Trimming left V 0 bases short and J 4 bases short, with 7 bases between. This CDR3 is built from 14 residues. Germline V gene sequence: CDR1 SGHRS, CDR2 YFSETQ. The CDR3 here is CASSLAADNEKLFF. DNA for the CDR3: TGCGCCAGCAGCTTGGCGGCGGATAATGAAAAACTGTTTTTT.

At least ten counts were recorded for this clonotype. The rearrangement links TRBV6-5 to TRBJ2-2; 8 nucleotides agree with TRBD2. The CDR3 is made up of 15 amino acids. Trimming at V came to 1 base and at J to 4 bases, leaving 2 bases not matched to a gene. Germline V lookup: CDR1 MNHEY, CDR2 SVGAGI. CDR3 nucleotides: TGTGCCAGCAGTTACTGGGGGACTAGCACCGGGGAGCTGTTTTTT. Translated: CASSYWGTSTGELFF.

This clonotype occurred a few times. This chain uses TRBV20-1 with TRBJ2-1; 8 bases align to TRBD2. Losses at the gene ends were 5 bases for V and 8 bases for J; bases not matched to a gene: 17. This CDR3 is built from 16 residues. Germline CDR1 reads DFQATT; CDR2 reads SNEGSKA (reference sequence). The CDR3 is CSAALSAGGNFDEQFF. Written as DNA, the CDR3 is TGCAGTGCTGCCCTGTCCGCGGGGGGAAATTTTGATGAGCAGTTCTTC.

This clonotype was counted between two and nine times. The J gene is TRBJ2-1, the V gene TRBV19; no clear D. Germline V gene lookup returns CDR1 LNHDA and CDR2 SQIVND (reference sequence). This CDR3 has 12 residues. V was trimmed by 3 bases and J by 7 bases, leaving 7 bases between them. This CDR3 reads CASSIGRNEQFF. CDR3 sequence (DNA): TGTGCCAGTAGTATTGGTAGGAATGAGCAGTTCTTC.

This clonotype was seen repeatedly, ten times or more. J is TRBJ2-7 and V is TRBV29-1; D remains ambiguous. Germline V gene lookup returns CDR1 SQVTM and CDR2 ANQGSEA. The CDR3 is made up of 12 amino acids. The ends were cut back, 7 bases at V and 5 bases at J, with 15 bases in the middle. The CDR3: CSANSGTNEQYF. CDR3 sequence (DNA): TGCAGCGCTAACTCAGGTACCAACGAGCAGTACTTC.

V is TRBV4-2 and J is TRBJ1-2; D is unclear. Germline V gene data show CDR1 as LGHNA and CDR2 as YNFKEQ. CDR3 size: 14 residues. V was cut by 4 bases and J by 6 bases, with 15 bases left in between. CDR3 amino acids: CASSPSGDRNGYTF. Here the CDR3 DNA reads TGTGCCAGCAGCCCCTCCGGGGATCGAAATGGCTACACCTTC.

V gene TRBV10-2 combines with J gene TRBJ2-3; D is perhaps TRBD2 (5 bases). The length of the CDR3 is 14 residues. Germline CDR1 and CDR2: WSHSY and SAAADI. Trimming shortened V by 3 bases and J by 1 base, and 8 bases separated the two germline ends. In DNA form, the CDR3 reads TGCGCCAGCAGTGATACCGGGGGCACAGATACGCAGTATTTT. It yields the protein CASSDTGGTDTQYF.

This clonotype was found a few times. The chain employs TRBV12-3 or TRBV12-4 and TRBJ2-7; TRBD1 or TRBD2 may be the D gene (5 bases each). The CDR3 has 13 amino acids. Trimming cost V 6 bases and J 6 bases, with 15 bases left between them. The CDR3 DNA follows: TGTGCCAGCAGCTCTGGGGGACGTCGCGAGCAGTACTTC. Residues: CASSSGGRREQYF.

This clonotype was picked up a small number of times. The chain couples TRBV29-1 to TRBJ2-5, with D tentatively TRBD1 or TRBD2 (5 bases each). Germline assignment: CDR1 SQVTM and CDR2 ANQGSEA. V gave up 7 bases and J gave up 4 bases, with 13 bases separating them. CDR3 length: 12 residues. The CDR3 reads CSAWGTGETQYF. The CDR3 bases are TGCAGCGCCTGGGGGACCGGAGAGACCCAGTACTTC.